Listed here are 3 T cell receptor beta chains from one sample, sequenced in a study of blood T cell repertoires in COVID-19. Generated by immunoSEQ multiplex PCR, the TCRdb table keeps only in-frame clones and is missing some. This table holds roughly 60,000 clones, about 87% found once. The sample comprised peripheral blood. The receptors derive from a human donor with active COVID-19. The donor label of this sample is uncertain.

The CDR3 DNA reads as TGTGCCAGCAGCCAAGGGTTTCAGGGGGCTTCACCCCTCCACTTT. The encoded protein is CASSQGFQGASPLHF. J is TRBJ1-6 and V is TRBV3-1 (or the pseudogene TRBV3-2); 8 bases fit TRBD1. V dropped 1 base and J dropped 9; count of bases not matched to a gene: 5. Germline values: CDR1 LGHDT, CDR2 YNNKEL (reference sequence). The CDR3 is 15 amino acids.

V and J are TRBV11-3 and TRBJ1-1; 10 bases are a match to TRBD1. The CDR3 length is 15 residues. Per germline, CDR1 SGHNT and CDR2 YENEEA. J was trimmed by 6 bases and V by 7 bases; bases with no gene match: 11. DNA of the CDR3: TGTGCCAGCACCGGAGCGGGACAGGGGATGGCTGAAGCTTTCTTT. Its protein product is CASTGAGQGMAEAFF.

This clone was found once. CDR3 DNA: TGCGCCAGCAGCTCTTCCGGGACAGGGGGGACAGATACGCAGTATTTT. This gives the protein CASSSSGTGGTDTQYF. The chain is built from TRBV5-1 and TRBJ2-3; 11 positions match TRBD1. CDR1 and CDR2 from the germline V gene are SGHRS and YFSETQ. The ends lost 3 bases at V and 3 bases at J; junction bases unmatched: 6. The CDR3 is made up of 16 amino acids.